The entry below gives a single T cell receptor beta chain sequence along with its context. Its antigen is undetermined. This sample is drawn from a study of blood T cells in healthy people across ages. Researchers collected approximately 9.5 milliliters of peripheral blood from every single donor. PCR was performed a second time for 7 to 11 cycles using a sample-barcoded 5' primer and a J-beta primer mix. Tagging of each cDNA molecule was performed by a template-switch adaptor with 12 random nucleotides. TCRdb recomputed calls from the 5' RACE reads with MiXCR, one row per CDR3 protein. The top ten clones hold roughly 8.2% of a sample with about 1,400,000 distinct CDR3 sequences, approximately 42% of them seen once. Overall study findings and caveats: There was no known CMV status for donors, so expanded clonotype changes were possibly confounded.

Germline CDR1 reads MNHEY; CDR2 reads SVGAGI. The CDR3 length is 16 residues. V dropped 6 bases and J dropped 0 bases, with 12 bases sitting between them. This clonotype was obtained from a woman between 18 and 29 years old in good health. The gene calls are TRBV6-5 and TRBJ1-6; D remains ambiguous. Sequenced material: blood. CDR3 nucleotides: TGTGCCAGCAGAGTACAGAAGGGCTCCTATAATTCACCCCTCCACTTT. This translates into CASRVQKGSYNSPLHF.